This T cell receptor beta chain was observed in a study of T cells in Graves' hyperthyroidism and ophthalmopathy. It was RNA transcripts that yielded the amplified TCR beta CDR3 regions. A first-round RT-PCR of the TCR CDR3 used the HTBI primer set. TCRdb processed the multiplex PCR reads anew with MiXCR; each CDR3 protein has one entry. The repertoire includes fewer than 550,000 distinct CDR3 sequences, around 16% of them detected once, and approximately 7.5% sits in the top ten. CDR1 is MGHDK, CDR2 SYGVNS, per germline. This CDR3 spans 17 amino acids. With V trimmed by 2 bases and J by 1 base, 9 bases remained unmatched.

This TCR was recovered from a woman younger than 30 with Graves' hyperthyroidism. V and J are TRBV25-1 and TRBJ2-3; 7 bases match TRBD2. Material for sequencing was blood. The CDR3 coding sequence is TGTGCCAGCAGTGAAATTGGGACTAATATCGGCACAGATACGCAGTATTTT. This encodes CASSEIGTNIGTDTQYF.